These 17 T cell receptor beta chains were sequenced from one sample in a study of blood T cells in healthy people across ages. A J-beta primer mix and a sample-barcoded 5' primer were used in a second PCR of roughly 6 to 11 cycles. One entry per CDR3 protein results from TCRdb running MiXCR on the 5' RACE reads. The sample lists roughly 650,000 distinct CDR3 sequences; about 32% were seen once. Input material: blood. The receptors originated from a woman of 80 years or more in good health.

This sequence joins TRBV3-1 and TRBJ1-4, with D uncertain. V shed 3 bases and J shed 4 bases, with 12 bases lying between them. The CDR3 is 15 residues long. Germline V gives CDR1 LGHDT, CDR2 YNNKEL (reference sequence). The DNA for the CDR3 is TGTGCCAGCAGCCACCGGGTAGGGCGTAATGAAAAACTGTTTTTT. Its protein is CASSHRVGRNEKLFF.

The chain joins TRBV20-1 to TRBJ2-1; 9 bases match TRBD1. This CDR3 comprises 16 residues. Germline loops: CDR1 DFQATT, CDR2 SNEGSKA (reference sequence). J lost 0 bases, V lost 0 bases, and 3 bases had no gene match. CDR3 nucleotides: TGCAGTGCTAGAGAACAGGGGGCCGGCTCCTACAATGAGCAGTTCTTC. Encoded protein: CSAREQGAGSYNEQFF.

The table lists this clonotype with many counts. The chain carries TRBV6-5 and TRBJ2-4; 12 nucleotides align to TRBD1. CDR3 length: 19 amino acids. With V trimmed by 0 bases and J by 7 bases, 13 bases remained unmatched. CDR1 and CDR2 (germline): MNHEY, SVGAGI. CDR3 in DNA: TGTGCCAGCAGTTACTCGGGATTTCCGCCGGGACAGGGGGCGAACATTCAGTACTTC. As protein: CASSYSGFPPGQGANIQYF.

The chain couples TRBV7-9 to TRBJ2-3; TRBD2 is a possible D gene (5 bases). From germline, CDR1 is SEHNR and CDR2 FQNEAQ (reference sequence). V was shortened by 5 bases and J by 0 bases, with 12 bases between the two germline ends. The CDR3 contains 15 residues. CDR3 loop: CASSRRRGSTDTQYF. The CDR3 bases are TGTGCCAGCAGCCGCCGTCGCGGGAGCACAGATACGCAGTATTTT.

The J gene is TRBJ2-3, the V gene TRBV2; 9 bases are a match to TRBD2. The CDR3 is 18 amino acids. Trimming cost V 6 bases and J 0 bases; bases outside gene matches: 13. Germline lookup yields CDR1 SNHLY and CDR2 FYNNEI. CDR3 protein: CASSGGASGAVSTDTQYF. The CDR3 DNA reads as TGTGCCAGCAGCGGCGGGGCTAGCGGGGCGGTGAGCACAGATACGCAGTATTTT. The whole variable domain, remainder taken from reference TRBV2 and TRBJ2-3, is EPEVTQTPSHQVTQMGQEVILRCVPISNHLYFYWYRQILGQKVEFLVSFYNNEISEKSEIFDDQFSVERPDGSNFTLKIRSTKLEDSAMYFCASSGGASGAVSTDTQYFGPGTRLTVL.

This clonotype was seen many times. The J gene is TRBJ2-1, the V gene TRBV10-3; TRBD2 matches at 7 bases. The V gene end was trimmed by 0 bases and the J gene end by 10 bases; junction bases not matched to a gene: 9. CDR3 length equals 15 residues. Germline CDR1 and CDR2: ENHRY and SYGVKD. CDR3 loop: CAISESTAGDGEQFF. The CDR3 DNA reads as TGTGCCATCAGTGAGTCCACTGCGGGGGACGGAGAGCAGTTCTTC.

In its sample, this clonotype was seen many times. V gene TRBV4-1 combines with J gene TRBJ2-7, with 8 bases identical to TRBD2. The CDR3 sequence is 15 residues long. V lost 0 bases and J lost 6; bases outside the gene matches: 7. Germline V gene lookup returns CDR1 MGHRA and CDR2 YSYEKL. For the CDR3, the DNA is TGCGCCAGCAGCCAAGATGGCGGACTAGCCCCCGAGCAGTACTTC. It codes for CASSQDGGLAPEQYF.

This clonotype was counted many times. V and J are TRBV6-1 and TRBJ2-1; no clear D. Trimming removed 6 bases at V and 6 bases at J, with 9 bases between. In germline, CDR1 is MNHNS, CDR2 SASEGT. This CDR3 has 12 amino acids. Here the CDR3 reads CASRTVGNEQFF. CDR3 DNA: TGTGCCAGCAGGACCGTCGGCAATGAGCAGTTCTTC.

There are many counts of this clonotype. The V gene is TRBV5-4, the J gene TRBJ2-7; 10 bases map to TRBD1. The V segment lost 4 bases and the J segment 3 bases; nucleotides outside the gene matches: 7. CDR3 length: 15 residues. Per the germline V gene, CDR1 is SGHNT and CDR2 is YYREEE (reference sequence). The CDR3 here is CASSLGDRGFYEQYF. CDR3 DNA: TGTGCCAGCAGCCTGGGGGACAGGGGATTCTACGAGCAGTACTTC.

This clonotype was recorded many times. V usage is TRBV20-1 and J usage is TRBJ2-7; TRBD2 might be the D (5 bases). With 6 bases removed from V and 7 bases from J, the gap between germline ends came to 13 bases. Looked up from germline, CDR1 is DFQATT and CDR2 is SNEGSKA (reference sequence). The length of the CDR3 is 11 residues. In DNA form, the CDR3 reads TGCAGTGCAAAGATTAGCGTAGAGCAGTACTTC. Protein sequence: CSAKISVEQYF.

This clonotype was counted only a few times. The chain couples TRBV20-1 to TRBJ1-1; D is uncertain. Germline assignment: CDR1 DFQATT and CDR2 SNEGSKA (reference sequence). The CDR3 runs to 14 residues. V was trimmed by 3 bases and J by 1 base, leaving 12 bases between them. Here the CDR3 reads CSASRGRGNTEAFF. In nucleotides, the CDR3 is TGCAGTGCTAGTAGAGGACGGGGGAACACTGAAGCTTTCTTT.

CDR3 DNA sequence: TGCGCCAGCAGCTTGGTCTCGGCTAGCGATACCTACGAGCAGTACTTC. It yields the protein CASSLVSASDTYEQYF. The rearrangement uses TRBV5-1 and TRBJ2-7, with a tentative D call TRBD2 (6 bases). Germline CDR1 is SGHRS and CDR2 is YFSETQ. Trimming shortened V by 0 bases and J by 2 bases, and 15 bases separated the two germline ends. CDR3 length: 16 amino acids.

The V and J genes are TRBV4-1 and TRBJ2-7; D gene uncertain. The germline V gene encodes CDR1 MGHRA and CDR2 YSYEKL. This CDR3 comprises 14 residues. V was pared by 0 bases and J by 4 bases, with 10 bases between. CDR3 DNA: TGCGCCAGCAGCCAAGATTGGGAATGGTACGAGCAGTACTTC. It specifies CASSQDWEWYEQYF.

Notes on this clonotype: Sequence at one end of the junction differs from germline and may be a read error. The rearrangement joins TRBV6-5 to TRBJ1-1; D gene unclear. Germline assignment: CDR1 MNHEY and CDR2 SVGAGI. This CDR3 has 15 residues. CDR3 in DNA: TGTGCCGGCAGTTACTCGCGGCGGCTGGCCACTGAAGCTTTCTTT. Encoded protein: CAGSYSRRLATEAFF.

The chain is built from TRBV4-1 and TRBJ2-3, with 11 bases lining up with TRBD2. The CDR3 runs to 14 residues. CDR1 is MGHRA, CDR2 YSYEKL, per germline. J gave up 4 bases and V 6 bases, and 3 bases lay outside the gene matches. This chain's CDR3 is CASRQGLAADTQYF. Written as DNA, the CDR3 is TGCGCCAGCAGACAGGGACTAGCGGCAGATACGCAGTATTTT.

The table lists this clonotype with many counts. The chain employs TRBV7-9 and TRBJ1-6; D is ambiguous. Trimming left V 1 base short and J 0 bases short, with 4 bases between. The CDR3 has 15 amino acids. Per germline, CDR1 SEHNR and CDR2 FQNEAQ (reference sequence). This chain's CDR3 is CASSLGDSYNSPLHF. The CDR3 DNA follows: TGTGCCAGCAGCTTAGGAGACTCCTATAATTCACCCCTCCACTTT.

In this sample, this clonotype turned up many times. The chain uses TRBV6-2 or TRBV6-3 and TRBJ2-1; D gene uncertain. Germline CDR1 is MNHEY and CDR2 is SVGEGT. The CDR3 totals 15 residues. V lost 5 bases and J lost 4, with 15 bases in between. CDR3 residues: CASSTPTINYNEQFF. Written as DNA, the CDR3 is TGTGCCAGCAGTACACCCACTATAAATTACAATGAGCAGTTCTTC.